This entry features one T cell receptor beta chain sequence. As yet, its antigen is unknown. Germline CDR1 LGHNA, CDR2 YNFKEQ. CDR3 size: 16 residues. V gave up 4 bases and J gave up 5 bases, with 20 bases separating them. The authors incorporated unique molecular identifiers into the TCR beta cDNA libraries. TCRdb processed the PCR reads anew with MiXCR; each CDR3 protein has one entry. The table lists fewer than 550,000 distinct CDR3 sequences, about a third of them singletons. The source of the sample is a study of post-analysis software for immune sequencing data. Whole-study findings and limits: Analysis by F measure revealed that same-batch samples clustered strongly together. When patients were compared with controls, a handful of TRBV segments were more frequent, TRBV5-6, TRBV5-1 and TRBV20-1 among them. Multiple sclerosis was associated with a significant reduction in normalized Chao1 diversity relative to controls.

Material: blood. The sequence was collected from a girl under 18 with multiple sclerosis. The rearrangement joins TRBV4-2 to TRBJ2-5; possibly TRBD2 for D (6 bases). Here the CDR3 reads CASSPQASASGETQYF. The CDR3 DNA reads as TGTGCCAGCAGCCCACAAGCTAGCGCAAGTGGTGAGACCCAGTACTTC.